Sequencing of this TCR beta chain was carried out in a study of molecular identifiers for immune sequencing clone quantification. With 0 bases removed from V and 7 bases from J, the gap between germline ends came to 13 bases. In germline, CDR1 is LGHNA, CDR2 YSLEER. The CDR3 extends over 15 amino acids. TCRdb itself ran the PCR reads through MiXCR, one entry per CDR3 protein. The data show around 100,000 distinct CDR3 sequences, about 35% seen once. This clonotype was seen a few times. The sample was naive CD8+ T cells from blood, with Jurkat cell RNA spiked in. The subset is: FACS-sorted CD8+CD4-CCR7+CD45RA+ naive T cells. The TCR originated in a human donor in good health. Some libraries in this study had Jurkat cell RNA spiked in. The chain recombines TRBV4-3 with TRBJ1-5, with D unresolved. The CDR3 loop reads CASSQDLFSLQPQHF. The CDR3 DNA reads as TGCGCCAGCAGCCAAGATCTCTTCTCACTGCAGCCCCAGCATTTT.